This T cell receptor beta chain originates from a study of T cell repertoires in cytomegalovirus infection. At the level of the study: The public TCR beta signatures pointed to both CMV infection and matching HLA type. Study conclusions and caveats: Frequencies of public TCR beta families were cumulated, and this identified carriers of CMV plus the relevant HLA. Across the ex vivo response, the dominant clonotypes were HLA-C-restricted CMV-specific TCR beta clonotypes.

MiXCR, run by TCRdb on the reads, gives a single entry per CDR3 protein. The sample holds under 600,000 distinct CDR3 sequences, approximately 15% seen once. This clonotype was detected many times. Its specificity is not known. V lost 0 bases and J lost 4, with 9 bases in between. This CDR3 region has 14 residues. Germline loops: CDR1 SEHNR, CDR2 FQNEAQ (reference sequence). The chain has TRBV7-9 and TRBJ1-2; D gene unclear. Source material: CD8+ T cells from PBMCs. The source is a human donor in good health (CMV status not recorded). Some clones in this sample may be carry-over from other donors' samples. The CDR3 DNA reads as TGTGCCAGCAGCTTAGCGCCGGGATTCTATGGCTACACCTTC. Encoded protein: CASSLAPGFYGYTF.